These 12 T cell receptor beta chains were all obtained from the same sample, sequenced in a study of graft-versus-host responses after intestinal transplantation. Produced via immunoSEQ multiplex PCR; TCRdb's table is partial and in-frame only. The sample records 35,000 to 45,000 clones, approximately 95% being singletons. The source material was PBMCs, sampled less than 750 days after intestinal transplantation. These receptors came from a human patient who received an intestinal transplant, so some T cells may come from the graft donor.

The chain has TRBV19 and TRBJ1-5; 7 bases are a match to TRBD1. The V gene end was trimmed by 10 bases and the J gene end by 9 bases; junction bases not matched to a gene: 12. This CDR3 has 13 amino acids. Germline lookup yields CDR1 LNHDA and CDR2 SQIVND (reference sequence). The CDR3 DNA follows: TGTGCCACCACATCAGGGGGGATAGGGCCCCAGCATTTT. This codes for CATTSGGIGPQHF.

The chain employs TRBV2 and TRBJ2-1; 8 nucleotides line up with TRBD1. The V gene's germline CDR1 is SNHLY and CDR2 FYNNEI. The CDR3 length is 14 residues. J lost 10 bases, V lost 4 bases, and 9 bases had no gene match. CDR3 coding DNA: TGTGCCAGCAGTGCCAGGGGGCCAGGGGGAGAGCAGTTCTTC. Translated, it gives CASSARGPGGEQFF.

This chain joins TRBV30 and TRBJ1-3, with TRBD1 as a possible D gene (6 bases). Looked up from germline, CDR1 is GTSNPN and CDR2 is SVGIG (reference sequence). CDR3 size: 15 residues. V shed 1 base and J shed 4 bases, with 14 bases lying between them. CDR3 residues: CAWSEQGSIGNTIYF. Written as DNA, the CDR3 is TGTGCCTGGAGTGAGCAGGGGAGTATAGGAAACACCATATATTTT.

The chain couples TRBV5-4 to TRBJ1-3; D not certain. Germline V gene lookup returns CDR1 SGHNT and CDR2 YYREEE (reference sequence). The CDR3 contains 13 residues. V lost 2 bases to trimming and J lost 5 bases, with 8 bases between them. CDR3 protein: CASSLDGRNTIYF. The CDR3 bases are TGTGCCAGCAGCTTAGACGGTCGAAACACCATATATTTT. Full variable domain (rest looked up from reference TRBV5-4 and TRBJ1-3): ETGVTQSPTHLIKTRGQQVTLRCSSQSGHNTVSWYQQALGQGPQFIFQYYREEENGRGNFPPRFSGLQFPNYSSELNVNALELDDSALYLCASSLDGRNTIYFGEGSWLTVV.

The V gene is TRBV9, the J gene TRBJ2-3, with 7 bases aligning to TRBD2. The CDR3 runs 14 residues. Trimming at V came to 4 bases and at J to 6 bases, leaving 8 bases not matched to a gene. CDR1 SGDLS and CDR2 YYNGEE come from the germline V gene. The CDR3 nucleotides read TGTGCCAGCAGCCAGCGGGGCCTCTGGGATACGCAGTATTTT. As protein: CASSQRGLWDTQYF.

This clone was seen a handful of times. The gene calls are TRBV5-1 and TRBJ2-6, with D unresolved. Looked up from germline, CDR1 is SGHRS and CDR2 is YFSETQ. CDR3 size: 15 residues. Trimming removed 0 bases from V and 0 bases from J, with 4 bases in between. The DNA of the CDR3 is TGCGCCAGCAGCTTGGTGGGCTCTGGGGCCAACGTCCTGACTTTC. Translation gives CASSLVGSGANVLTF.

V gene TRBV27 combines with J gene TRBJ2-7; D gene ambiguous. Germline V gene lookup returns CDR1 MNHEY and CDR2 SMNVEV (reference sequence). Deletions cut 2 bases from V and 6 bases from J, with 8 bases between. The CDR3 loop spans 12 amino acids. The CDR3 region is CASSLGATEQYF. The DNA of the CDR3 is TGTGCCAGCAGTTTAGGCGCCACCGAGCAGTACTTC.

The chain carries TRBV25-1 and TRBJ2-3; no firm D call. The germline V gene encodes CDR1 MGHDK and CDR2 SYGVNS. This CDR3 has 14 amino acids. V dropped 3 bases and J dropped 0 bases, with 7 bases sitting between them. CDR3 sequence reads: CASSEGTSTDTQYF. The CDR3 nucleotides are TGTGCCAGCAGTGAGGGAACTAGCACAGATACGCAGTATTTT.

V is TRBV7-9 and J is TRBJ2-4; D tentatively fits TRBD1 or TRBD2 (5 bases each). This CDR3 has 16 residues. Trimming cost V 1 base and J 8 bases, with 18 bases left between them. Looked up from germline, CDR1 is SEHNR and CDR2 is FQNEAQ (reference sequence). CDR3 region: CASSLEGQGRSDIQYF. The DNA for the CDR3 is TGTGCCAGCAGCTTAGAGGGCCAGGGACGATCTGACATTCAGTACTTC.

The chain links TRBV5-5 to TRBJ2-7; D uncertain. With 1 base removed from V and 0 bases from J, the gap between germline ends came to 8 bases. Germline CDR1 is SGHKS and CDR2 is YYEKEE (reference sequence). The length of the CDR3 is 14 residues. CDR3 coding DNA: TGTGCCAGCAGCTTGAGGTCACCCTCCTACGAGCAGTACTTC. Protein product: CASSLRSPSYEQYF.

This chain connects TRBV13 to TRBJ2-2; 7 nucleotides agree with TRBD1. V shed 5 bases and J 5 bases; nucleotides not matched to a gene: 5. Germline V gene sequence: CDR1 PRHDT, CDR2 FYEKMQ (reference sequence). The CDR3 is 14 residues long. The CDR3 loop reads CASSPLTGTGELFF. DNA of the CDR3: TGTGCCAGCAGCCCCCTGACAGGGACCGGGGAGCTGTTTTTT.

This chain joins TRBV7-2 and TRBJ2-7; 8 bases fit TRBD2. The CDR3 is 13 amino acids. With 5 bases clipped from V and 3 bases from J, the junction kept 3 bases outside the gene matches. CDR1 and CDR2 from the germline V gene are SGHTA and FQGNSA. The CDR3 nucleotides read TGTGCCAGCAGCCCTGGGACTAGCTACGAGCAGTACTTC. Its translation: CASSPGTSYEQYF.